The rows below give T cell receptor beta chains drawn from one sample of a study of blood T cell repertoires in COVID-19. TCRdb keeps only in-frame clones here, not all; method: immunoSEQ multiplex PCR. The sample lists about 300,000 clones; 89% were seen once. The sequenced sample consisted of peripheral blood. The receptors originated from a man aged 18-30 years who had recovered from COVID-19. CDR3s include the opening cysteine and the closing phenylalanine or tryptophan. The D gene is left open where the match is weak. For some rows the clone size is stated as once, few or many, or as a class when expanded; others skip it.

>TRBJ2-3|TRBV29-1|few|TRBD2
TGCAGCGTTGAGCTAGCGGGAGGGCCTCCCAGCACAGATACGCAGTATTTT
CSVELAGGPPSTDTQYF
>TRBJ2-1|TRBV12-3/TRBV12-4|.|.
TGTGCCAGCAGTTTCGAGGGATACAATGAGCAGTTCTTC
CASSFEGYNEQFF
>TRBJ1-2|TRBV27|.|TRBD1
TGTGCCAGCAGTCCCTCTTCCAGGGGGCTTGGCTACACCTTC
CASSPSSRGLGYTF
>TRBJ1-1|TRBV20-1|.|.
TGCAGTGCTACCTCGGGGGAGAGGGCTTTCTTT
CSATSGERAFF
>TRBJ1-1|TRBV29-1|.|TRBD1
TGCACCGGGACAGGGGGAGGGACTGAAGCTTTCTTT
CTGTGGGTEAFF
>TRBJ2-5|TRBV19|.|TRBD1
TGTGCCAGTAGTGCCGGACAGGGGGGGAGGAGGCCCCAGTACTTC
CASSAGQGGRRPQYF
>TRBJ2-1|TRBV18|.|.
TGTGCCAGCTCACCCCAGAGAGGGAATGAGCAGTTCTTC
CASSPQRGNEQFF
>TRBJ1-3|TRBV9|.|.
TGTGCCAGCAGCGTAGGCGGGTATGGGGGAAACACCATATATTTT
CASSVGGYGGNTIYF
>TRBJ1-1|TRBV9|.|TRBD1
TGTGCCAGCAGCGTAGGGACAGGGAGTGCGGCCACTGAAGCTTTCTTT
CASSVGTGSAATEAFF
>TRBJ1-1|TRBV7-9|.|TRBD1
TGTGCCAGCAGCAAGGACAGGGGCGCTGAAGCTTTCTTT
CASSKDRGAEAFF
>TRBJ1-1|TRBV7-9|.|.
TGTGCCAGCAGCTTAGCCTCTTTGGACACTTTGAACACTGAAGCTTTCTTT
CASSLASLDTLNTEAFF
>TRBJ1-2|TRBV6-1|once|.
TGTGCCAGCAGTGAAGCGAGGGATGGCTACACCTTC
CASSEARDGYTF
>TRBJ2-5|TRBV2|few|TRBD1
TGTGCCAGCAGCCTTCAGGGGGCGGAGACCCAGTACTTC
CASSLQGAETQYF
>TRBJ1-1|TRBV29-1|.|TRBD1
TGCAGCGTGGACGGACAGGGCACCTCTGGGGGCACTGAAGCTTTCTTT
CSVDGQGTSGGTEAFF
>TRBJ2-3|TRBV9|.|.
TGTGCCAGCCAGCCCCCCATCGGGGATACGCAGTATTTT
CASQPPIGDTQYF
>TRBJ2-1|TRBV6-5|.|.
TGTGCCAGCCGGCGGGGCGCGGGTTACAATGAGCAGTTCTTC
CASRRGAGYNEQFF
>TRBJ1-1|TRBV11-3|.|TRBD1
TGTGCCAGCAGCTCCTCCCGGACAGGGGCGAGACCTGAAGCTTTCTTT
CASSSSRTGARPEAFF